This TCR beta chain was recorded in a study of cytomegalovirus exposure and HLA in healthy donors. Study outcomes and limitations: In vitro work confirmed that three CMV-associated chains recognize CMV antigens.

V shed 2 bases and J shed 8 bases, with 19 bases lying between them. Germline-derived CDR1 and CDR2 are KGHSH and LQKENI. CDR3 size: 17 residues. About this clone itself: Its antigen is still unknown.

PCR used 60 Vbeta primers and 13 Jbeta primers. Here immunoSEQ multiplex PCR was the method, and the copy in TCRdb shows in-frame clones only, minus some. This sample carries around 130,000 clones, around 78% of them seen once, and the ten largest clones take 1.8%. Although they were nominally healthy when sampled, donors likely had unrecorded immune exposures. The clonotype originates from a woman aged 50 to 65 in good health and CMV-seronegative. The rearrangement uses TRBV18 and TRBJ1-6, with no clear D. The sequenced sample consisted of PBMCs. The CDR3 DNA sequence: TGTGCCAGCTCACCAGCGAACCACCAGGAAGGCGATTCACCCCTCCACTTT. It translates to CASSPANHQEGDSPLHF.